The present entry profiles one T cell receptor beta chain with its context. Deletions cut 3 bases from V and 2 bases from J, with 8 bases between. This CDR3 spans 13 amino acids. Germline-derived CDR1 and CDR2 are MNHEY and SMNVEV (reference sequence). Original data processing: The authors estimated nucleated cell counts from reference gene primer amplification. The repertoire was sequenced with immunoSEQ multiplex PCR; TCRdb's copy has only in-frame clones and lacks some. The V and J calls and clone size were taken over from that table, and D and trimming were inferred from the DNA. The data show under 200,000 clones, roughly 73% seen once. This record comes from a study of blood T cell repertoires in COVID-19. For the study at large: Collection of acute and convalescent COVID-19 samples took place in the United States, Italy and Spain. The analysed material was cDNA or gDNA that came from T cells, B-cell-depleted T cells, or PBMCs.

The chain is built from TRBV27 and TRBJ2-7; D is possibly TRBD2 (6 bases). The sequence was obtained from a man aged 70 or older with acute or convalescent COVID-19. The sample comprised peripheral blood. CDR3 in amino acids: CASSLEGTYEQYF. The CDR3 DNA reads TGTGCCAGCAGTTTGGAGGGAACCTACGAGCAGTACTTC.